The 8 T cell receptor beta chains reported below all come from one sample, sequenced in a study of T-cell memory formation after mild COVID-19. One entry per CDR3 protein, called by TCRdb with MiXCR from the 5' RACE reads. Among around 310,000 distinct CDR3 sequences listed, about 16% were seen once. What was sequenced was PBMCs or a T cell subset sorted from them (not recorded which). The receptors were gathered from a man between 18 and 35 years old who had mild COVID-19 (a few samples of this study predate the infection). Cell type and time point are not known.

This clonotype was detected only a few times. The rearrangement links TRBV2 to TRBJ1-2; D remains ambiguous. This CDR3 is 13 amino acids long. V lost 4 bases and J lost 1, with 7 bases in between. CDR1 and CDR2 from the germline V gene are SNHLY and FYNNEI. In nucleotides, the CDR3 is TGTGCCAGCAGTGGGGATTTTAACTATGGCTACACCTTC. Its translation: CASSGDFNYGYTF.

On this clonotype itself: At one boundary the junction diverges from the germline segment, which might be a read error. The chain links TRBV4-1 to TRBJ2-1, with D tentatively TRBD1 or TRBD2 (5 bases each). Germline assignment: CDR1 MGHRA and CDR2 YSYEKL. The CDR3 sequence is 12 residues long. The DNA for the CDR3 is TGCGCCAGCAGCGAAGGGTACAGGACTCCCCACTTC. This gives the protein CASSEGYRTPHF.

This clonotype was counted a few times. The chain joins TRBV10-3 to TRBJ1-5, with no clear D. The CDR3 loop spans 14 amino acids. Germline V gene lookup returns CDR1 ENHRY and CDR2 SYGVKD. Trimming stripped 3 bases from V and 0 bases from J, with 6 bases between. The CDR3 sequence: CAISDGYSNQPQHF. In DNA, the CDR3 is TGTGCCATCAGTGACGGGTATAGCAATCAGCCCCAGCATTTT.

This clonotype was detected only a few times. The chain couples TRBV4-2 to TRBJ2-3; TRBD2 matches 7 bases. V lost 0 bases, J lost 4 bases, and 4 bases stayed unmatched. The CDR3 is 15 residues long. The V gene's germline CDR1 is LGHNA and CDR2 YNFKEQ. CDR3 in amino acids: CASSQEAGEADTQYF. The DNA of the CDR3 is TGTGCCAGCAGCCAAGAGGCGGGGGAAGCAGATACGCAGTATTTT.

The chain is built from TRBV2 and TRBJ2-2, with 9 bases fitting TRBD1. Germline values: CDR1 SNHLY, CDR2 FYNNEI. The CDR3 consists of 14 residues. V lost 7 bases, J lost 1 base, and 1 base stayed unmatched. CDR3 loop: CASTGQGNTGELFF. DNA of the CDR3: TGTGCCAGCACGGGACAGGGGAACACCGGGGAGCTGTTTTTT.

This clonotype was seen a handful of times. The V call is TRBV28, the J call TRBJ2-5, with D hard to call. The germline V gene encodes CDR1 MDHEN and CDR2 SYDVKM. Deletions cut 6 bases from V and 0 bases from J, with 8 bases between. The CDR3 runs 13 residues. The CDR3 reads CASRRTNQETQYF. The DNA for the CDR3 is TGTGCCAGCAGACGAACCAACCAAGAGACCCAGTACTTC.

The V and J genes are TRBV7-6 and TRBJ2-5; 8 bases map to TRBD1. V gave up 5 bases and J gave up 7 bases; unmatched junction bases: 6. The CDR3 is made up of 13 amino acids. The germline V gene has CDR1 SGHVS and CDR2 FNYEAQ. CDR3 nucleotides: TGTGCCAGCAGCCCAGACAGGGGAGGGACCCAGTACTTC. Its protein is CASSPDRGGTQYF.

V is TRBV2 and J is TRBJ1-2, with D tentatively TRBD1 (5 bases). In germline, CDR1 is SNHLY, CDR2 FYNNEI. This CDR3 contains 12 residues. V lost 3 bases and J 5 bases, leaving 7 bases between the germline ends. CDR3 loop: CASSDRGYGYTF. The CDR3 nucleotides read TGTGCCAGCAGTGACCGGGGGTATGGCTACACCTTC.